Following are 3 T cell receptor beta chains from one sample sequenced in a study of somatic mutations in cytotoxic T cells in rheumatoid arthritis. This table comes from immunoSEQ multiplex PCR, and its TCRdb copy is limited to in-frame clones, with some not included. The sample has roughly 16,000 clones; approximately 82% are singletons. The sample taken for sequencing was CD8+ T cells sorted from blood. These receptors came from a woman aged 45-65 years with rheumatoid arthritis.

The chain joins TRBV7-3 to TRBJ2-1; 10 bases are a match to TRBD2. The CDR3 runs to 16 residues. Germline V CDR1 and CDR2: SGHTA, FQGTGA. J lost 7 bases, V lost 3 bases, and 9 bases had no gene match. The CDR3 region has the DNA TGTGCCAGCAGCTTGGATAGCGGGAGGAGAGGAAATGAGCAGTTCTTC. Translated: CASSLDSGRRGNEQFF.

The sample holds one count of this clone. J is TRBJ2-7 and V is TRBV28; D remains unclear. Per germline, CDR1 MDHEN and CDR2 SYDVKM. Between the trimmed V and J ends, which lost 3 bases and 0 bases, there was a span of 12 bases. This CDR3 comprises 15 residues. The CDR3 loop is CASSFELQSSYEQYF. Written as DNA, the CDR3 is TGTGCCAGCAGTTTCGAACTGCAGAGCTCCTACGAGCAGTACTTC.

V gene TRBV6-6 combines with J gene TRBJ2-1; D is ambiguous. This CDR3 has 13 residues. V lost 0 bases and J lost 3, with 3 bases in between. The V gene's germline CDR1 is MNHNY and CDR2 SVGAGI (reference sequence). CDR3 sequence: CASSYSSYNEQFF. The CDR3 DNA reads TGTGCCAGCAGTTACTCCAGCTACAATGAGCAGTTCTTC.